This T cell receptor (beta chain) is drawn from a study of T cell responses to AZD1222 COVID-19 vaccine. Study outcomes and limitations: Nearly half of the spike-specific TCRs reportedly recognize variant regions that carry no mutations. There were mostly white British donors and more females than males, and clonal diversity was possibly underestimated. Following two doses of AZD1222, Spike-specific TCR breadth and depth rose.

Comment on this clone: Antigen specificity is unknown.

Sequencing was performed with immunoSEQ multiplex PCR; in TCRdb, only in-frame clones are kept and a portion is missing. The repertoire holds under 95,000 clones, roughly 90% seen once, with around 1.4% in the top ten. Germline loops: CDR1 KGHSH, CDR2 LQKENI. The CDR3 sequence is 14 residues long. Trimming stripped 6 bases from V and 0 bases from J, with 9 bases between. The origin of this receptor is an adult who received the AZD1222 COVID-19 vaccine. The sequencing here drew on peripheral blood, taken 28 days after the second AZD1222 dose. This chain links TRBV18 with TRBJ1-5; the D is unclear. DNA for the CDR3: TGTGCCAGCTCCCTCAGAGATAGCAATCAGCCCCAGCATTTT. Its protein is CASSLRDSNQPQHF.